A single sample gave rise to the 8 T cell receptor beta chains below, sequenced in a study. Each CDR3 protein is one row after TCRdb ran MiXCR on the reads. The table lists just under 110 distinct CDR3 sequences, approximately 22% of them singletons. The sequenced sample was CD8+ T cells (not recorded whether cultured). The source is a male donor.

This clonotype is labeled as large (0.1 to 1%). This chain connects TRBV6-5 to TRBJ2-2; 8 nucleotides line up with TRBD2. This CDR3 has 15 amino acids. V lost 2 bases, J lost 1 base, and 0 bases stayed unmatched. The germline V gene has CDR1 MNHEY and CDR2 SVGAGI. The CDR3 region is CASSYTSGNTGELFF. DNA of the CDR3: TGTGCCAGCAGTTACACTAGCGGGAACACCGGGGAGCTGTTTTTT.

The chain carries TRBV14 and TRBJ2-3; possibly TRBD2 for D (6 bases). The CDR3 is 14 amino acids. V was clipped by 1 base and J by 14 bases, with 19 bases between them. The germline V gene has CDR1 SGHDN and CDR2 FVKESK. The DNA for the CDR3 is TGTGCCAGCAGCCAAGTGGGGGGACCAGATACGTGGTATTTT. Protein: CASSQVGGPDTWYF.

The chain employs TRBV14 and TRBJ2-3; possibly TRBD1 for D (5 bases). TRBJ1-5 explains the end of the DNA better; the J call may be wrong. Germline V gene lookup returns CDR1 SGHDN and CDR2 FVKESK. The length of the CDR3 is 14 residues. CDR3 in amino acids: CASSQVGGPNTQHF. The CDR3 bases are TGTGCCAGCAGCCAAGTGGGGGGACCAAATACGCAGCATTTT.

By proportion, this clonotype is hyperexpanded. The chain couples TRBV20-1 to TRBJ2-6; unclear D gene. The CDR3 contains 14 residues. V was cut by 1 base and J by 0 bases, with 4 bases left in between. Germline V CDR1 and CDR2: DFQATT, SNEGSKA (reference sequence). The CDR3 nucleotides read TGCAGTGCTAGAGGGCCCTCTGGGGCCAACGTCCTGACTTTC. Translated, it gives CSARGPSGANVLTF.

This clonotype ranks as hyperexpanded. V usage is TRBV20-1 and J usage is TRBJ1-4; D unresolved. Trimming took off 2 bases at V and 8 bases at J, with 6 bases between the two ends. The CDR3 sequence is 11 residues long. CDR1 DFQATT and CDR2 SNEGSKA come from the germline V gene (reference sequence). The CDR3 coding sequence is TGCAGTGCTAGACCGGAGGAAAAACTGTTTTTT. Translated: CSARPEEKLFF.

This clonotype was detected only a few times. The chain combines TRBV5-8 with TRBJ2-1; 9 nucleotides line up with TRBD2. Looked up from germline, CDR1 is SGHTS and CDR2 is YDEGEE. V shed 0 bases and J 0 bases; nucleotides not matched to a gene: 7. The length of the CDR3 is 18 residues. Written as DNA, the CDR3 is TGTGCCAGCAGCTTGGCTAGCGGGGCCTCGAGCTCCTACAATGAGCAGTTCTTC. Translated: CASSLASGASSSYNEQFF.

About this clonotype: Germline and junction disagree at one end, which may indicate a read error. V usage is TRBV7-2 and J usage is TRBJ1-4; D gene unclear. From germline, CDR1 is SGHTA and CDR2 FQGNSA. The CDR3 is 14 residues long. CDR3 amino acids: CASSLSGVGEELFF. The DNA for the CDR3 is TGTGCCAGCAGCTTATCGGGCGTCGGTGAAGAACTGTTTTTT. The variable domain in full, completed from reference TRBV7-2 and TRBJ1-4, reads GAGVSQSPSNKVTEKGKDVELRCDPISGHTALYWYRQSLGQGLEFLIYFQGNSAPDKSGLPSDRFSAERTGGSVSTLTIQRTQQEDSAVYLCASSLSGVGEELFFGSGTQLSVL.

By proportion, this clonotype is large. V usage is TRBV27 and J usage is TRBJ1-2, with 7 bases matching TRBD1. CDR3 size: 13 residues. CDR1 MNHEY and CDR2 SMNVEV come from the germline V gene (reference sequence). J was trimmed by 8 bases and V by 2 bases; bases with no gene match: 5. The chain's CDR3 is CASSLRGLEGYTF. As DNA, the CDR3 is TGTGCCAGCAGTTTAAGGGGGCTGGAAGGCTACACCTTC.